The rows below give T cell receptor beta chains drawn from one sample of a study of blood T cells in healthy people across ages. TCRdb itself ran the 5' RACE reads through MiXCR, one entry per CDR3 protein. In the table there are about 1.6 million distinct CDR3 sequences, about 35% of which are singletons. Sequencing was carried out using blood. All receptors come from a woman in her thirties in good health. The CDR3 runs from the conserved cysteine through the conserved F or W. D genes are given only for firm matches. Size values are once, few and many counts, or a class for expanded clones, and some rows have none.

size: .; J: TRBJ2-1; D: TRBD1; V: TRBV27; CDR3: CASSLAGTGEFF; DNA: TGTGCCAGCAGTTTAGCCGGGACAGGGGAGTTCTTC
size: once; J: TRBJ2-7; D: TRBD2; V: TRBV27; CDR3: CASRSGGLNEQYF; DNA: TGTGCCAGCAGATCGGGGGGTTTGAACGAGCAGTACTTC
size: .; J: TRBJ2-3; D: .; V: TRBV20-1; CDR3: CSARPGGPDTQYF; DNA: TGCAGTGCTAGACCAGGGGGGCCAGATACGCAGTATTTT
size: few; J: TRBJ2-7; D: TRBD2; V: TRBV5-1; CDR3: CASSLGLAGGRSSYEQYF; DNA: TGCGCCAGCAGCCTGGGACTAGCGGGAGGTCGGAGCTCCTACGAGCAGTACTTC
size: many; J: TRBJ2-1; D: .; V: TRBV20-1; CDR3: CSATDRYNEQFF; DNA: TGCAGTGCTACCGACCGTTACAATGAGCAGTTCTTC
size: .; J: TRBJ1-5; D: .; V: TRBV9; CDR3: CASNPGPGDQPQHF; DNA: TGTGCCAGCAACCCTGGTCCGGGGGATCAGCCCCAGCATTTT
size: many; J: TRBJ1-2; D: .; V: TRBV29-1; CDR3: CSVDRSLGGYTF; DNA: TGCAGCGTTGATAGGTCTCTAGGTGGTTACACCTTC
size: .; J: TRBJ2-1; D: TRBD2; V: TRBV6-2/TRBV6-3; CDR3: CASSRASGTPHNEQFF; DNA: TGTGCCAGCAGCCGTGCTAGCGGGACCCCCCACAATGAGCAGTTCTTC
size: .; J: TRBJ1-2; D: .; V: TRBV10-2; CDR3: CASSELRNYGYTF; DNA: TGCGCCAGCAGCGAACTCCGTAACTATGGCTACACCTTC
size: many; J: TRBJ2-7; D: TRBD1; V: TRBV5-1; CDR3: CASSLDGQGYEQYF; DNA: TGCGCCAGCAGCTTGGATGGACAGGGCTACGAGCAGTACTTC
size: .; J: TRBJ2-7; D: .; V: TRBV27; CDR3: CAGSSHRENYEQYF; DNA: TGTGCCGGCAGTAGTCACAGGGAGAACTACGAGCAGTACTTC
size: .; J: TRBJ2-1; D: TRBD2; V: TRBV12-5; CDR3: CASGLAGGPEQFF; DNA: TGTGCTAGTGGTTTAGCGGGGGGGCCTGAGCAGTTCTTC
size: .; J: TRBJ2-7; D: TRBD2; V: TRBV9; CDR3: CASSVASGGVDEQYF; DNA: TGTGCCAGCAGCGTAGCTAGTGGGGGGGTGGACGAGCAGTACTTC
size: few; J: TRBJ2-3; D: .; V: TRBV5-1; CDR3: CASSSVNPRTDTQYF; DNA: TGCGCCAGCAGCTCCGTTAACCCAAGAACAGATACGCAGTATTTT
size: .; J: TRBJ2-3; D: TRBD2; V: TRBV15; CDR3: CATSRVRGGATDTQYF; DNA: TGTGCCACCAGCAGAGTTCGCGGGGGGGCCACAGATACGCAGTATTTT
size: .; J: TRBJ2-7; D: TRBD1; V: TRBV6-2/TRBV6-3; CDR3: CASRINRGSSYEQYF; DNA: TGTGCCAGCCGGATCAACAGGGGAAGCTCCTACGAGCAGTACTTC